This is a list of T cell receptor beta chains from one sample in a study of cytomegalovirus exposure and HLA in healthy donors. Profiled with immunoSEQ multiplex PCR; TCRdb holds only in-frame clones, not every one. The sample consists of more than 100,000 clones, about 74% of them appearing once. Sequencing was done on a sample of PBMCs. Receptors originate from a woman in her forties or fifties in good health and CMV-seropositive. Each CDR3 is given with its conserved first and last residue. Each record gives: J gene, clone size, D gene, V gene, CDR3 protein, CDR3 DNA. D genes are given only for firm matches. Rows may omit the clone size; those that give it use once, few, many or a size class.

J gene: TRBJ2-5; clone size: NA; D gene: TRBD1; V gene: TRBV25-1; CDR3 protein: CASSGSGQSTTQYF; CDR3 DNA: TGTGCCAGCAGTGGTTCGGGACAGTCTACGACCCAGTACTTC
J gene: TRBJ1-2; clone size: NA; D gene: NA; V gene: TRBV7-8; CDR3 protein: CASSFQGRDGYPF; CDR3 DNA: TGTGCCAGCAGCTTCCAGGGAAGGGATGGCTACCCCTTC
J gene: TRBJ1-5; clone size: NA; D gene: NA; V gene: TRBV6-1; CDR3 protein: CASSESGVFNQPQHF; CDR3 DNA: TGTGCCAGCAGTGAGTCGGGGGTTTTCAATCAGCCCCAGCATTTT
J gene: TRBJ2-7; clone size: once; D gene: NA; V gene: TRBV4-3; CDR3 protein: CASSQEGADFYEQYF; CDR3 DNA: TGCGCCAGCAGCCAAGAGGGGGCGGATTTCTACGAGCAGTACTTC
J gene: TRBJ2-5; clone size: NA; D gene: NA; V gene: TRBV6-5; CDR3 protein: CASSYSQGSGETQYF; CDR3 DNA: TGTGCCAGCAGTTACTCACAGGGATCGGGGGAGACCCAGTACTTC
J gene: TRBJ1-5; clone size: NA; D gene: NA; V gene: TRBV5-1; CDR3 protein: CASSLKGGLSSNQPQHF; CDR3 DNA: TGCGCCAGCAGCTTGAAAGGGGGTCTCTCGAGCAATCAGCCCCAGCATTTT
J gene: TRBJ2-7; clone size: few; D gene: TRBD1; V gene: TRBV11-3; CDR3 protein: CASSVRDRANRHEQYF; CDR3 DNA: TGTGCCAGCAGCGTCCGGGACAGGGCCAATCGCCACGAGCAGTACTTC
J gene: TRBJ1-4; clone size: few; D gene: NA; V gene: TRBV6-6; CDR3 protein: CASGQNEKLFF; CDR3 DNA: TGTGCCAGCGGACAGAATGAAAAACTGTTTTTT
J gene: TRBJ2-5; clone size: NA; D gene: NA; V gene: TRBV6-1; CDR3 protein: CASSVQVMAQYF; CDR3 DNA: TGTGCCAGCAGTGTCCAGGTAATGGCCCAGTACTTC
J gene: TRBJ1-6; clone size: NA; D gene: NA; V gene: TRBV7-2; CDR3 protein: CASSFRQSDSPLHF; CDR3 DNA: TGTGCCAGCAGCTTTAGACAGTCCGATTCACCCCTCCACTTT
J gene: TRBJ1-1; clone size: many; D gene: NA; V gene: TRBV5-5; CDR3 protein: CASSLLAPEAFF; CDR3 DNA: TGTGCCAGCAGCTTGTTGGCTCCTGAAGCTTTCTTT
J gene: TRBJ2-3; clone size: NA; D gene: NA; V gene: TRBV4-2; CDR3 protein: CASSQDIRSDSRTDTQYF; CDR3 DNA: TGTGCCAGCAGCCAAGATATTAGGTCGGACAGTCGCACAGATACGCAGTATTTT
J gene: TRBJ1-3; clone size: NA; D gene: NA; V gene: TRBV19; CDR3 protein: CASSPQGHSGNTIYF; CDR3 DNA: TGTGCCAGTAGTCCCCAGGGGCACTCTGGAAACACCATATATTTT
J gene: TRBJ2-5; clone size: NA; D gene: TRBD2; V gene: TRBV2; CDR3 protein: CASSDGSGVETQYF; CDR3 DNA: TGTGCCAGCAGTGACGGTAGCGGGGTAGAGACCCAGTACTTC
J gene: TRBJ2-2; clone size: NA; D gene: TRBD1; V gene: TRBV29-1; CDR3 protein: CSAYRDRDTGELFF; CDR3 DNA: TGCAGCGCCTACCGGGACAGGGATACCGGGGAGCTGTTTTTT
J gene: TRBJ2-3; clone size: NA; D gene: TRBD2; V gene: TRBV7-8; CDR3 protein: CASSRTSGGADTQYF; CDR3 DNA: TGTGCCAGCAGCAGGACTAGCGGGGGGGCAGATACGCAGTATTTT
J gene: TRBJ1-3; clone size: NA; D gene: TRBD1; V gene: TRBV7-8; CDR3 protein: CASSLGDRPLPGNTIYF; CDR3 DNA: TGTGCCAGCAGCTTGGGGGACAGGCCCCTCCCTGGAAACACCATATATTTT
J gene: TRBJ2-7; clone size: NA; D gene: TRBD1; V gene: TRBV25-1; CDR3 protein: CASSEEGTGGWRSYEQYF; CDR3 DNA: TGTGCCAGCAGTGAAGAAGGAACAGGGGGCTGGCGGTCCTACGAGCAGTACTTC
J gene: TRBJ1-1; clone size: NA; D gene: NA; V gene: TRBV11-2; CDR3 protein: CASSFTQYTEAFF; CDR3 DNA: TGTGCCAGCAGCTTCACACAATACACTGAAGCTTTCTTT
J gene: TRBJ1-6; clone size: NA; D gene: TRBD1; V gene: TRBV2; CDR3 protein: CASRSTLPGQGWNSPLHF; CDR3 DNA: TGTGCCAGCAGGAGTACACTACCGGGACAGGGGTGGAATTCACCCCTCCACTTT
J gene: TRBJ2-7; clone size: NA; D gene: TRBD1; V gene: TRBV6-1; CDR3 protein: CASSGGTGAYEQYF; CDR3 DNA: TGTGCCAGCAGTGGCGGGACAGGTGCCTACGAGCAGTACTTC
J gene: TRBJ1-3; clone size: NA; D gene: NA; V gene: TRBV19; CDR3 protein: CASNRGSGNTIYF; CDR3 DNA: TGTGCCAGTAATCGGGGCTCTGGAAACACCATATATTTT
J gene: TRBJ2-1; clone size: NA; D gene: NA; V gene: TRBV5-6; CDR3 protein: CASSRGSYNEQFF; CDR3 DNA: TGTGCCAGCAGCCGGGGGTCCTACAATGAGCAGTTCTTC
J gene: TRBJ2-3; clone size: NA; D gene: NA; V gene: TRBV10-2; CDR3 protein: CATAGVSSTDTQYF; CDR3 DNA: TGCGCCACTGCAGGCGTTTCTAGCACAGATACGCAGTATTTT
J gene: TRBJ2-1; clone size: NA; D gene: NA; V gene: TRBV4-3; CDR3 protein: CASSRVMDSGYNEQFF; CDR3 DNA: TGCGCCAGCAGCCGCGTCATGGACAGCGGTTACAATGAGCAGTTCTTC
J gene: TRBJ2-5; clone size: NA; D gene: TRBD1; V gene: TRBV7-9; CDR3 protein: CASSSPGQGEETQYF; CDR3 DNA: TGTGCCAGCAGCTCTCCGGGACAGGGGGAAGAGACCCAGTACTTC
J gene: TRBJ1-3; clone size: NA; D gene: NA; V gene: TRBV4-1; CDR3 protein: CASSPKLQGSIFGNTIYF; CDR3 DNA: TGCGCCAGCAGCCCGAAGCTGCAGGGGAGTATTTTTGGAAACACCATATATTTT
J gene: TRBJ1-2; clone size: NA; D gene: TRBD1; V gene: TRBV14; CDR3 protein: CASSQDPRTGEGGYTF; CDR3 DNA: TGTGCCAGCAGCCAAGACCCCCGGACAGGGGAAGGTGGCTACACCTTC
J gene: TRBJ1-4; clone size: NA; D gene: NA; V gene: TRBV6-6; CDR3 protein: CASSSEGKLFF; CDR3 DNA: TGTGCCAGCAGTTCGGAGGGAAAACTGTTTTTT
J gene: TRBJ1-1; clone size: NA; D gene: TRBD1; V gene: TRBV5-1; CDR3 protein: CASSPVQGALNTEAFF; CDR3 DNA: TGCGCCAGCAGCCCGGTCCAGGGGGCCCTGAACACTGAAGCTTTCTTT
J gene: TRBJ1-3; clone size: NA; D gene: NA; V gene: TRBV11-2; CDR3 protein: CASSLDLGASSGNTIYF; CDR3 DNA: TGTGCCAGCAGCTTAGATCTAGGAGCCAGCTCTGGAAACACCATATATTTT
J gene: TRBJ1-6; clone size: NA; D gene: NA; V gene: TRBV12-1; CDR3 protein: CASSFEGYGLYNSPLHF; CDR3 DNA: TGTGCCAGCAGCTTTGAGGGGTACGGGTTGTATAATTCACCCCTCCACTTT
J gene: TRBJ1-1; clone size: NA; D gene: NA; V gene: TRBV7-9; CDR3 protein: CASSLGANPEAFF; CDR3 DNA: TGTGCCAGCAGCTTAGGGGCGAACCCCGAAGCTTTCTTT
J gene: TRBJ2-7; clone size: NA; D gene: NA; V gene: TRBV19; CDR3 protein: CASRSLEARGEQYF; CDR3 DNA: TGTGCCAGTAGGTCTCTGGAGGCCCGCGGCGAGCAGTACTTC
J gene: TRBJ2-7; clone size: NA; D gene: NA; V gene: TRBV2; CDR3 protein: CASIEGVQYF; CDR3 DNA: TGTGCCAGCATCGAGGGAGTGCAGTACTTC
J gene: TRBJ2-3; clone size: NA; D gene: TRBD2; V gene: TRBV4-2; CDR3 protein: CASSRAQGLARTDTQYF; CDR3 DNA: TGTGCCAGCAGCCGAGCCCAGGGACTAGCCCGCACAGATACGCAGTATTTT
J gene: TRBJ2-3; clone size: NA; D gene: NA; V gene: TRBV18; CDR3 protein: CASSPIQGISDTQYF; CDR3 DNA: TGTGCCAGCTCACCAATCCAGGGGATATCAGATACGCAGTATTTT
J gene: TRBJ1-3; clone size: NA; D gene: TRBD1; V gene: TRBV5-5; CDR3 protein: CASSGTVSSGNTIYF; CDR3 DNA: TGTGCCAGCAGCGGGACAGTGAGCTCTGGAAACACCATATATTTT
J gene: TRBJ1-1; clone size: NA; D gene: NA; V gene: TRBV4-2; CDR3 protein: CASSPQATQGRAEAFF; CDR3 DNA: TGTGCCAGCAGCCCCCAGGCCACACAGGGACGGGCTGAAGCTTTCTTT
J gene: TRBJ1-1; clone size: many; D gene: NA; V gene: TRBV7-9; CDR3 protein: CASAPLRDSGPSTEAFF; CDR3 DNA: TGTGCCAGCGCCCCCCTAAGGGACTCGGGCCCCAGCACTGAAGCTTTCTTT
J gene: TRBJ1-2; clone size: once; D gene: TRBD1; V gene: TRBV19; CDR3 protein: CASSLRTGGGYGYTF; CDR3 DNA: TGTGCCAGTAGTTTAAGGACAGGGGGAGGCTATGGCTACACCTTC
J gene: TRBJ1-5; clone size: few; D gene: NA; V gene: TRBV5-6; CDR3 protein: CASSRRGQPQHF; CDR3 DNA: TGTGCCAGCAGCAGAAGGGGTCAGCCCCAGCATTTT
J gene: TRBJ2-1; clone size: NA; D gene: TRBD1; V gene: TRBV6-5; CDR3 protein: CASSFGTETYNEQFF; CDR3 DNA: TGTGCCAGCAGTTTCGGGACAGAAACCTACAATGAGCAGTTCTTC
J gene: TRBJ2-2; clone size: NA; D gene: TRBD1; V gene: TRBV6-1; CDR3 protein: CASSIGQGIWELFF; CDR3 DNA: TGTGCCAGCAGCATAGGACAGGGTATCTGGGAGCTGTTTTTT
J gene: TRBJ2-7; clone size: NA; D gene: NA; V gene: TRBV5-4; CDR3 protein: CASSLATGNPTEQYF; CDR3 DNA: TGTGCCAGCAGCTTGGCGACAGGCAATCCGACCGAGCAGTACTTC
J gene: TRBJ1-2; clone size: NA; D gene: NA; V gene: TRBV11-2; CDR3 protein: CASSLRSRDSGYTF; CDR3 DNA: TGTGCCAGCAGCTTACGGTCCAGGGATTCTGGCTACACCTTC
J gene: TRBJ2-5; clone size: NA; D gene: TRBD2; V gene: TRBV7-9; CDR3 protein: CASSFPSGTQETQYF; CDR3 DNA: TGTGCCAGCAGCTTTCCTAGCGGCACTCAAGAGACCCAGTACTTC